Listed here are 27 T cell receptor beta chains from one sample, sequenced in a study of blood T cell repertoires in COVID-19. The table came from immunoSEQ multiplex PCR; TCRdb's copy has only in-frame clones and leaves some out. Of approximately 170,000 clones listed, 65% to 85% are singletons. Sequences were obtained from PBMCs or T cells enriched from blood (not recorded which). All receptors come from a man aged 40-49 years who had recovered from COVID-19.

This clone came up once. This chain connects TRBV19 to TRBJ1-5; 9 bases line up with TRBD1. V lost 7 bases and J lost 7; bases outside the gene matches: 14. CDR3 length: 16 amino acids. CDR1 and CDR2 (germline): LNHDA, SQIVND (reference sequence). The CDR3 loop is CASIGPGTGFEQPQHF. CDR3 nucleotide sequence: TGTGCCAGTATAGGTCCCGGGACAGGGTTTGAGCAGCCCCAGCATTTT.

This rearrangement joins TRBV2 to TRBJ1-1, with D possibly matching TRBD1 (5 bases). CDR3 length equals 14 residues. CDR1 and CDR2 from the germline V gene are SNHLY and FYNNEI. V was pared by 8 bases and J by 11 bases, with 24 bases between. CDR3 bases: TGTGCCAGCGATCAGCAGGGAAGTGACCTCGAGGCTTTCTTT. It yields the protein CASDQQGSDLEAFF.

The rearrangement links TRBV7-6 to TRBJ1-1, with TRBD1 identical over 10 bases. The V gene's germline CDR1 is SGHVS and CDR2 FNYEAQ. CDR3 length: 16 residues. Trimming at V came to 0 bases and at J to 4 bases, leaving 5 bases not matched to a gene. As DNA, the CDR3 is TGTGCCAGCAGCTTAGCCGGGACAGGGGTTGGCACTGAAGCTTTCTTT. Amino acid sequence: CASSLAGTGVGTEAFF.

This chain joins TRBV5-1 and TRBJ1-4; 9 bases fit TRBD1. Per the germline V gene, CDR1 is SGHRS and CDR2 is YFSETQ. The junction had 9 bases not matched to a gene; V was cut back by 4 bases and J by 8 bases. The CDR3 sequence is 15 residues long. CDR3 loop: CASSTKQGAGEKLFF. Written as DNA, the CDR3 is TGCGCCAGCAGCACCAAACAGGGGGCGGGGGAAAAACTGTTTTTT.

The CDR3 here is CASSQDFREAFLRTEAFF. CDR3 nucleotides: TGCGCCAGCAGCCAAGATTTCAGGGAAGCTTTTCTGCGAACTGAAGCTTTCTTT. The rearrangement joins TRBV4-1 to TRBJ1-1; D might be TRBD1 (5 bases). The length of the CDR3 is 18 residues. V dropped 0 bases and J dropped 5 bases, with 22 bases sitting between them. CDR1 and CDR2 (germline): MGHRA, YSYEKL.

The V call is TRBV9, the J call TRBJ1-4; the D gene is possibly TRBD1 (5 bases). Germline V gene data show CDR1 as SGDLS and CDR2 as YYNGEE. V was clipped by 0 bases and J by 8 bases, with 14 bases between them. The CDR3 covers 15 residues. CDR3 protein: CASSVAPGIGEKLFF. The CDR3 DNA sequence: TGTGCCAGCAGCGTAGCTCCAGGGATAGGGGAAAAACTGTTTTTT.

This clone was seen more than once but under ten times. This rearrangement joins TRBV7-2 to TRBJ1-5; perhaps TRBD1 as D (5 bases). CDR1 and CDR2 from the germline V gene are SGHTA and FQGNSA. Trimming took 0 bases from V and 7 from J, leaving 10 bases between them. The CDR3 is made up of 14 amino acids. CDR3 amino acids: CASSLALQGQPQHF. DNA for the CDR3: TGTGCCAGCAGCTTAGCGCTGCAGGGCCAGCCCCAGCATTTT. Supplemented by reference TRBV7-2 and TRBJ1-5, the full variable domain reads GAGVSQSPSNKVTEKGKDVELRCDPISGHTALYWYRQSLGQGLEFLIYFQGNSAPDKSGLPSDRFSAERTGGSVSTLTIQRTQQEDSAVYLCASSLALQGQPQHFGDGTRLSIL.

The rearrangement joins TRBV5-5 to TRBJ1-4, with D perhaps TRBD1 (6 bases). The CDR3 sequence is 17 residues long. V was trimmed by 5 bases and J by 0 bases, leaving 17 bases between them. Looked up from germline, CDR1 is SGHKS and CDR2 is YYEKEE (reference sequence). CDR3 protein: CASSRLAGTTTNEKLFF. In nucleotides, the CDR3 is TGTGCCAGCAGTCGACTAGCCGGGACAACAACTAATGAAAAACTGTTTTTT.

V usage is TRBV5-1 and J usage is TRBJ1-4; unclear D gene. This CDR3 comprises 13 residues. The ends were cut back, 7 bases at V and 3 bases at J, with 10 bases in the middle. In germline, CDR1 is SGHRS, CDR2 YFSETQ. The CDR3 here is CASAERPNEKLFF. CDR3 DNA: TGCGCCAGCGCCGAGCGACCTAATGAAAAACTGTTTTTT. The whole variable domain, filled in from reference TRBV5-1 and TRBJ1-4, reads KAGVTQTPRYLIKTRGQQVTLSCSPISGHRSVSWYQQTPGQGLQFLFEYFSETQRNKGNFPGRFSGRQFSNSRSEMNVSTLELGDSALYLCASAERPNEKLFFGSGTQLSVL.

Here the CDR3 reads CASSLFGARYEQYF. DNA for the CDR3: TGTGCCAGCAGCTTGTTTGGAGCCCGCTACGAGCAGTACTTC. The chain uses TRBV5-4 and TRBJ2-7; D not certain. The CDR3 length is 14 residues. Trimming pared 1 base from V and 3 bases from J, leaving 11 bases between. CDR1 is SGHNT and CDR2 is YYREEE in the germline V gene (reference sequence).

The chain joins TRBV9 to TRBJ1-1; D might be TRBD1 (6 bases). Germline CDR1 is SGDLS and CDR2 is YYNGEE. This CDR3 comprises 13 residues. Trimming removed 1 base from V and 3 bases from J, with 7 bases in between. The CDR3 DNA is TGTGCCAGCAGCGTAACAGGGTACACTGAAGCTTTCTTT. It specifies CASSVTGYTEAFF.

This chain joins TRBV9 and TRBJ2-1, with a weak D call TRBD1 (6 bases). The V end was cut by 6 bases, the J end by 9 bases, with 13 bases between. Looked up from germline, CDR1 is SGDLS and CDR2 is YYNGEE. This CDR3 spans 12 amino acids. The CDR3 region is CASTGVGVEQFF. CDR3 in DNA: TGTGCCAGCACAGGGGTAGGGGTTGAGCAGTTCTTC.

V and J are TRBV3-1 (or the pseudogene TRBV3-2) and TRBJ1-2; weak D call: TRBD1 (5 bases). The V and J ends lost 2 bases and 4 bases respectively, with 11 bases between them. Germline CDR1 is LGHDT and CDR2 is YNNKEL (reference sequence). The CDR3 spans 14 residues. The CDR3 bases are TGTGCCAGCAGCCAATGGGGGGAAGGCTATGGCTACACCTTC. Translated, it gives CASSQWGEGYGYTF.

This clone occurred once. The genes are TRBV5-1 and TRBJ1-4, with 11 nucleotides matching TRBD1. Germline V gene sequence: CDR1 SGHRS, CDR2 YFSETQ. This CDR3 has 15 residues. Trimming took 4 bases from V and 8 from J; bases not matched to a gene: 7. The CDR3, as DNA: TGCGCCAGCAGCCCTGGACAGGGGGCGTTCGAAAAACTGTTTTTT. This encodes CASSPGQGAFEKLFF.

In its sample, this clone was seen a few times. The chain uses TRBV5-1 and TRBJ2-3, with 7 bases aligning to TRBD1. This CDR3 is 12 amino acids long. The V segment lost 4 bases and the J segment 6 bases; nucleotides outside the gene matches: 2. CDR1 and CDR2 (germline): SGHRS, YFSETQ. The CDR3 reads CASSGDSDTQYF. CDR3 nucleotide sequence: TGCGCCAGCAGCGGGGACAGCGATACGCAGTATTTT.

This clone was counted only a few times. The chain uses TRBV2 and TRBJ2-2, with D perhaps matching TRBD2 (7 bases). Germline CDR1 reads SNHLY; CDR2 reads FYNNEI. V lost 2 bases and J lost 1, with 11 bases in between. The CDR3 consists of 16 residues. The CDR3 sequence is CASSETRGQNTGELFF. In DNA, the CDR3 is TGTGCCAGCAGTGAAACGCGGGGGCAGAACACCGGGGAGCTGTTTTTT.

V and J are TRBV5-1 and TRBJ1-4, with 11 bases identical to TRBD1. This CDR3 spans 16 amino acids. V was pared by 1 base and J by 7 bases, with 6 bases of the junction left unmatched. Germline assignment: CDR1 SGHRS and CDR2 YFSETQ. The DNA for the CDR3 is TGCGCCAGCAGCTTGTTCGGACAGGGGGCGGGTGAAAAACTGTTTTTT. Amino acid sequence: CASSLFGQGAGEKLFF. The whole variable domain, filled in from reference TRBV5-1 and TRBJ1-4, reads KAGVTQTPRYLIKTRGQQVTLSCSPISGHRSVSWYQQTPGQGLQFLFEYFSETQRNKGNFPGRFSGRQFSNSRSEMNVSTLELGDSALYLCASSLFGQGAGEKLFFGSGTQLSVL.

This clone appeared once. The chain employs TRBV5-1 and TRBJ2-2; a weak D match, TRBD1 (6 bases). This CDR3 region has 16 residues. Germline assignment: CDR1 SGHRS and CDR2 YFSETQ. Trimming took off 1 base at V and 1 base at J, with 11 bases between the two ends. The CDR3 bases are TGCGCCAGCAGCTTGCGAAAGGGGGAGAACACCGGGGAGCTGTTTTTT. It codes for CASSLRKGENTGELFF.

This chain uses TRBV11-2 with TRBJ1-4, with no clear D. The CDR3 has 13 residues. Per the germline V gene, CDR1 is SGHAT and CDR2 is FQNNGV. The CDR3 reads CGSSAGFNEKLFF. The CDR3 nucleotides read TGTGGCTCTTCGGCAGGATTTAATGAAAAACTGTTTTTT. Filled out from reference TRBV11-2 and TRBJ1-4, the complete variable domain reads EAGVAQSPRYKIIEKRQSVAFWCNPISGHATLYWYQQILGQGPKLLIQFQNNGVVDDSQLPKDRFSAERLKGVDSTLKIQPAKLEDSAVYLCGSSAGFNEKLFFGSGTQLSVL.

This chain joins TRBV27 and TRBJ1-2; perhaps TRBD1 as D (5 bases). V gave up 3 bases and J gave up 2 bases, with 10 bases separating them. Germline CDR1 and CDR2: MNHEY and SMNVEV (reference sequence). CDR3 length: 14 residues. The CDR3 DNA is TGTGCCAGCAGTTTTCAAGGGGTCAACTATGGCTACACCTTC. The encoded protein is CASSFQGVNYGYTF.

The chain combines TRBV14 with TRBJ1-3; D unclear. This CDR3 contains 12 residues. Looked up from germline, CDR1 is SGHDN and CDR2 is FVKESK. Trimming left V 5 bases short and J 4 bases short, with 6 bases between. Here the CDR3 reads CASSFRGNTIYF. DNA for the CDR3: TGTGCCAGCAGCTTTCGGGGAAACACCATATATTTT.

The rearrangement joins TRBV15 to TRBJ1-2; D uncertain. CDR1 is LNHNV and CDR2 is YYDKDF in the germline V gene (reference sequence). Deletions cut 0 bases from V and 8 bases from J, with 10 bases between. The CDR3 is 13 amino acids. CDR3 sequence: CATSREGGEGYTF. In DNA, the CDR3 is TGTGCCACCAGCAGAGAGGGTGGGGAGGGCTACACCTTC. Full variable domain (missing parts from reference TRBV15 and TRBJ1-2): DAMVIQNPRYQVTQFGKPVTLSCSQTLNHNVMYWYQQKSSQAPKLLFHYYDKDFNNEADTPDNFQSRRPNTSFCFLDIRSPGLGDTAMYLCATSREGGEGYTFGSGTRLTVV.

Only one count was recorded for this clone. This chain uses TRBV6-5 with TRBJ2-5; a possible D gene is TRBD2 (7 bases). The CDR3 loop spans 14 amino acids. From germline, CDR1 is MNHEY and CDR2 SVGAGI. CDR3 residues: CALRRGGGQETQYF. CDR3 sequence (DNA): TGTGCTCTCAGAAGAGGGGGGGGGCAAGAGACCCAGTACTTC.

The rearrangement uses TRBV2 and TRBJ2-1; TRBD2 matches at 7 bases. Germline loops: CDR1 SNHLY, CDR2 FYNNEI. CDR3 length equals 14 residues. Unmatched junction bases numbered 2, after V lost 6 bases and J lost 0 bases. The CDR3 loop reads CASSRTSSYNEQFF. Written as DNA, the CDR3 is TGTGCCAGCAGCAGGACTAGCTCCTACAATGAGCAGTTCTTC.

The genes are TRBV7-3 and TRBJ2-1; a possible D gene is TRBD2 (5 bases). The CDR3 covers 15 residues. CDR1 and CDR2 from the germline V gene are SGHTA and FQGTGA. Trimming shortened V by 2 bases and J by 6 bases, and 14 bases separated the two germline ends. Written as DNA, the CDR3 is TGTGCCAGCAGCTTAGGGTTCAGCGGTGGCAATGAGCAGTTCTTC. Protein: CASSLGFSGGNEQFF.

V usage is TRBV6-5 and J usage is TRBJ1-2, with a weak D call TRBD1 (5 bases). The V gene lost 9 bases and the J gene lost 3 bases, with 14 bases spanning the gap. The CDR3 has 13 residues. Germline-derived CDR1 and CDR2 are MNHEY and SVGAGI. For the CDR3, the DNA is TGTGCCAGTGGGGCGGGACTGTACTATGGCTACACCTTC. The encoded protein is CASGAGLYYGYTF.

The chain uses TRBV5-6 and TRBJ2-2; 7 bases line up with TRBD1. The V gene end was trimmed by 0 bases and the J gene end by 4 bases; junction bases not matched to a gene: 6. There are 16 residues in the CDR3. CDR1 and CDR2 (germline): SGHDT, YYEEEE. This CDR3 is CASSLARQGGTGELFF. CDR3 in DNA: TGTGCCAGCAGCTTGGCCCGACAGGGCGGCACCGGGGAGCTGTTTTTT.